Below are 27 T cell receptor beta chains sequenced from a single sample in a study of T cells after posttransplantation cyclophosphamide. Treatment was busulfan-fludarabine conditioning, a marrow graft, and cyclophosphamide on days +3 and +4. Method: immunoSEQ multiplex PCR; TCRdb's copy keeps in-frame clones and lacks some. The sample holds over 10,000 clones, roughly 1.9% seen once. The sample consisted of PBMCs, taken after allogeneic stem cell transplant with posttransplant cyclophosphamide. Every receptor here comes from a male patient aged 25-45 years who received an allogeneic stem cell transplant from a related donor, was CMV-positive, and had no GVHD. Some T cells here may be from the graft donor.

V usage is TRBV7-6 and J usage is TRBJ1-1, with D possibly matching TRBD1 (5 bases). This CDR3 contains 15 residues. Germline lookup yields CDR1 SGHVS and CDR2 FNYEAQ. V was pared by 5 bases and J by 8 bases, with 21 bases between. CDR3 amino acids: CASSEEGVGPPEAFF. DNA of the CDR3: TGTGCCAGCAGCGAGGAGGGCGTGGGGCCTCCAGAAGCTTTCTTT. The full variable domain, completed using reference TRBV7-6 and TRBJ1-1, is GAGVSQSPRYKVTKRGQDVALRCDPISGHVSLYWYRQALGQGPEFLTYFNYEAQQDKSGLPNDRFSAERPEGSISTLTIQRTEQRDSAMYRCASSEEGVGPPEAFFGQGTRLTVV.

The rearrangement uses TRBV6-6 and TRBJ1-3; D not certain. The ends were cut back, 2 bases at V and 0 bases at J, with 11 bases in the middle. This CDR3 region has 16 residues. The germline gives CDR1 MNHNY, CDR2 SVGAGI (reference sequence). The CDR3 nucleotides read TGTGCCAGCAGTTACCCCCTTGAGGGCTCTGGAAACACCATATATTTT. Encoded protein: CASSYPLEGSGNTIYF.

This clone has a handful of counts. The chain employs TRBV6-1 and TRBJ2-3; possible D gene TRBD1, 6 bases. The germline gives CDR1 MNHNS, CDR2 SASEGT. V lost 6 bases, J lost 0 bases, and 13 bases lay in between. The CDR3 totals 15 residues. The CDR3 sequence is CASRVNTGSTDTQYF. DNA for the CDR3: TGTGCCAGCAGAGTCAATACAGGGAGCACAGATACGCAGTATTTT.

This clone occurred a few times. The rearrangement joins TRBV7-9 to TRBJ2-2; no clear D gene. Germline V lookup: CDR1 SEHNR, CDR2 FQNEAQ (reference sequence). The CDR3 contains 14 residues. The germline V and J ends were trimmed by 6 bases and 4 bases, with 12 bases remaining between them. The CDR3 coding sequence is TGTGCCAGCAGTCCTCTCCTATTCACCGGGGAGCTGTTTTTT. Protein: CASSPLLFTGELFF.

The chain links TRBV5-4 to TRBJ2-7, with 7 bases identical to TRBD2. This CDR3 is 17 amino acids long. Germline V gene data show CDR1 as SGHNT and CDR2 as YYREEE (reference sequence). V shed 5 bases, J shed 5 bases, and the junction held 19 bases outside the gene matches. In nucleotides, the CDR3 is TGTGCCAGCAGTCCGTGGGGGGGAGATGGGGGTGGTGACGAGCAGTACTTC. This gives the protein CASSPWGGDGGGDEQYF. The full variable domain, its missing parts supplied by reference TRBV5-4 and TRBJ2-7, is ETGVTQSPTHLIKTRGQQVTLRCSSQSGHNTVSWYQQALGQGPQFIFQYYREEENGRGNFPPRFSGLQFPNYSSELNVNALELDDSALYLCASSPWGGDGGGDEQYFGPGTRLTVT.

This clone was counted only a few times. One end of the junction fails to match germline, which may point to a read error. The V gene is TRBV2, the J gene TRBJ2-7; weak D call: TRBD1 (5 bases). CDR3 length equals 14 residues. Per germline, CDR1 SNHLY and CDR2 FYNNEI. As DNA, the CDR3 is TGTGCCAGCATGGTTCGGCAGGGTTCCTTCGAGCAGTACTTC. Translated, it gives CASMVRQGSFEQYF.

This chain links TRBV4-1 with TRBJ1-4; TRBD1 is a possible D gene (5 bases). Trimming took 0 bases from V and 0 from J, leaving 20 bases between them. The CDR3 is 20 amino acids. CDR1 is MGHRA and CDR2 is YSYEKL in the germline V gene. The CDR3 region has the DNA TGCGCCAGCAGCCAAGATCGGTTGACAGTCTTAAGTGCAACTAATGAAAAACTGTTTTTT. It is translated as CASSQDRLTVLSATNEKLFF.

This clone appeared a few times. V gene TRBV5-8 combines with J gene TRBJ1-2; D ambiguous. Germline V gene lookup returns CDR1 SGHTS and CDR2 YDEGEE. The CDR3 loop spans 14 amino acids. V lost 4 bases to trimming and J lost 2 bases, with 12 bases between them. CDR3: CASSLVGVNYGYTF. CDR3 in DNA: TGTGCCAGCAGCCTCGTCGGGGTAAACTATGGCTACACCTTC.

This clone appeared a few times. DNA for the CDR3: TGCGCCAGCAGTCCGGGGAATAATGAAAAACTGTTTTTT. Amino acid sequence: CASSPGNNEKLFF. The V and J genes are TRBV5-1 and TRBJ1-4; D gene ambiguous. This CDR3 spans 13 amino acids. The V gene lost 5 bases and the J gene lost 4 bases, with 9 bases spanning the gap. Germline-derived CDR1 and CDR2 are SGHRS and YFSETQ.

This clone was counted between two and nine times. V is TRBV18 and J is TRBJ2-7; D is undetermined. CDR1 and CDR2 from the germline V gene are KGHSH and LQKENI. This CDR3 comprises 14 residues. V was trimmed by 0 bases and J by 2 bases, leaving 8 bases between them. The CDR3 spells CASSPPARTYEQYF. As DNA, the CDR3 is TGTGCCAGCTCACCACCGGCGAGGACCTACGAGCAGTACTTC.

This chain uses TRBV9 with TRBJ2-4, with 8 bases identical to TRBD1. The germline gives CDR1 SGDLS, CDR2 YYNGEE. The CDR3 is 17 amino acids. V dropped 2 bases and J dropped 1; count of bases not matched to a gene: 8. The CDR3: CASSVADRAGAKNIQYF. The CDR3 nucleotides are TGTGCCAGCAGCGTGGCGGACAGGGCCGGGGCCAAAAACATTCAGTACTTC.

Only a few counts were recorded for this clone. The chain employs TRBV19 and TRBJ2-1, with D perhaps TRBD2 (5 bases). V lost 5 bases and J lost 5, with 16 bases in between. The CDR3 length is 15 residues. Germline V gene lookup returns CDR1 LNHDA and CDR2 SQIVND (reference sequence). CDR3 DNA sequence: TGTGCCAGTAGTTTTTCGTCGGCGGGTAACAATGAGCAGTTCTTC. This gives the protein CASSFSSAGNNEQFF. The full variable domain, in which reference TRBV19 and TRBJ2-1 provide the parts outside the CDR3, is DGGITQSPKYLFRKEGQNVTLSCEQNLNHDAMYWYRQDPGQGLRLIYYSQIVNDFQKGDIAEGYSVSREKKESFPLTVTSAQKNPTAFYLCASSFSSAGNNEQFFGPGTRLTVL.

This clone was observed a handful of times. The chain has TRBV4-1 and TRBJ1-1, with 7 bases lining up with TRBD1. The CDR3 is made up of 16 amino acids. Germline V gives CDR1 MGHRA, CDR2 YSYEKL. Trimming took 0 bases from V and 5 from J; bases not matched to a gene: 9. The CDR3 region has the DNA TGCGCCAGCAGCCAAGAAGGTAGGGGGCGAGGAACTGAAGCTTTCTTT. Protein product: CASSQEGRGRGTEAFF.

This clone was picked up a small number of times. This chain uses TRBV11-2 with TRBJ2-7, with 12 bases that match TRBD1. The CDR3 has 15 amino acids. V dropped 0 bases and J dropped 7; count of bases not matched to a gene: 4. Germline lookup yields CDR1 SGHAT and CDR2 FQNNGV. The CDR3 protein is CASSLDGTGGLEQYF. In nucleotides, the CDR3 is TGTGCCAGCAGCTTAGACGGGACAGGGGGCTTAGAGCAGTACTTC.

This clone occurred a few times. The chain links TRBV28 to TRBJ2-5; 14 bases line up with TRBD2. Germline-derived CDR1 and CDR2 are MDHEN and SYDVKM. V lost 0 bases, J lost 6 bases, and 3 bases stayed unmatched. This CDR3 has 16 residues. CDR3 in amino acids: CASSLWGLAGAKTQYF. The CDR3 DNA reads TGTGCCAGCAGTTTATGGGGACTAGCGGGAGCGAAGACCCAGTACTTC.

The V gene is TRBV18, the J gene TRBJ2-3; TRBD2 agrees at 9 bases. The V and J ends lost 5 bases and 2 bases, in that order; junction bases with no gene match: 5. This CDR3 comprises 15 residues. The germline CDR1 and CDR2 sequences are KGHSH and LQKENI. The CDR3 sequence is CASSIWTSDTDTQYF. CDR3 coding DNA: TGTGCCAGCTCAATTTGGACTAGCGACACAGATACGCAGTATTTT.

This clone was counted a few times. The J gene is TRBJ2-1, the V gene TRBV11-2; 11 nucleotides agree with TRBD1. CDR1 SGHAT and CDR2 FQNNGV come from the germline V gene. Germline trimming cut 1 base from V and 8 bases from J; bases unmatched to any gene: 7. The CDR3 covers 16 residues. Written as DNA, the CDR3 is TGTGCCAGCAGCTTAGTGGGACAGGGGGAGAGGGATGAGCAGTTCTTC. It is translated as CASSLVGQGERDEQFF.

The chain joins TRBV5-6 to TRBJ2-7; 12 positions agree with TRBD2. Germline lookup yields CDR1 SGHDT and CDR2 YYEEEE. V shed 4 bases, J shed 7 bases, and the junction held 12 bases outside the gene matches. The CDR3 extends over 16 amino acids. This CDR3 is CASSRLAGAFSGEQYF. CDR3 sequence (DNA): TGTGCCAGCAGCAGACTAGCGGGGGCGTTCTCGGGTGAGCAGTACTTC.

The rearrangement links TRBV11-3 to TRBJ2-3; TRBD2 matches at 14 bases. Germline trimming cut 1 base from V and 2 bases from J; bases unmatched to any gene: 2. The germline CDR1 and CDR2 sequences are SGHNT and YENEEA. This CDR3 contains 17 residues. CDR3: CASSLGTSGGPTDTQYF. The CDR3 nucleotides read TGTGCCAGCAGCTTAGGGACTAGCGGGGGGCCCACAGATACGCAGTATTTT.

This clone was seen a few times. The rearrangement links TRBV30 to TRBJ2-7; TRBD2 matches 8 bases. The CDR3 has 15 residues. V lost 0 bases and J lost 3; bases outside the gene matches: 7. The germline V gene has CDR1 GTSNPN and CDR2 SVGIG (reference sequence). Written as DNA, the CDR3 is TGTGCCTGGAGTGTCGGTAGCGGGATCTACTACGAGCAGTACTTC. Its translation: CAWSVGSGIYYEQYF.

The CDR3 region is CASSVETGGLPETQYF. In DNA form, the CDR3 reads TGTGCCAGCAGCGTAGAAACAGGGGGCCTCCCGGAGACCCAGTACTTC. The gene calls are TRBV9 and TRBJ2-5; 9 bases map to TRBD1. The CDR3 has 16 amino acids. Germline V gene lookup returns CDR1 SGDLS and CDR2 YYNGEE. The trim removed 0 bases at V and 5 bases at J, leaving 8 bases unmatched.

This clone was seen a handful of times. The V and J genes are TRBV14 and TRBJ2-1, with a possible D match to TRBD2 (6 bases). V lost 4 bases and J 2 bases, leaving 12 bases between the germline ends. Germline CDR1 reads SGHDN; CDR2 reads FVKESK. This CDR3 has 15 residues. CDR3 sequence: CASSRLLATYNEQFF. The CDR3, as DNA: TGTGCCAGCAGCCGACTGCTAGCGACCTACAATGAGCAGTTCTTC.

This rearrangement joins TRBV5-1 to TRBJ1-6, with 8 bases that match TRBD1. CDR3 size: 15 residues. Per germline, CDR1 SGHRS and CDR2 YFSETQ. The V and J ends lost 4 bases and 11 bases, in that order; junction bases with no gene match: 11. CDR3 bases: TGCGCCAGCAGCGCAACGGGACAGGAAAGGGCACCCCTCCACTTT. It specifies CASSATGQERAPLHF. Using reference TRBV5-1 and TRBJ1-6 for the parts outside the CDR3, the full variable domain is KAGVTQTPRYLIKTRGQQVTLSCSPISGHRSVSWYQQTPGQGLQFLFEYFSETQRNKGNFPGRFSGRQFSNSRSEMNVSTLELGDSALYLCASSATGQERAPLHFGNGTRLTVT.

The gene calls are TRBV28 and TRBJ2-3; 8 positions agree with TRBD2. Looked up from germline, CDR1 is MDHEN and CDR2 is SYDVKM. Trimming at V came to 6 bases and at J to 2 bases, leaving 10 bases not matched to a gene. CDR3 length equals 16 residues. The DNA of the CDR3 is TGTGCCAGCAGGCGATTACTAGCGGAGCCCACAGATACGCAGTATTTT. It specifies CASRRLLAEPTDTQYF.

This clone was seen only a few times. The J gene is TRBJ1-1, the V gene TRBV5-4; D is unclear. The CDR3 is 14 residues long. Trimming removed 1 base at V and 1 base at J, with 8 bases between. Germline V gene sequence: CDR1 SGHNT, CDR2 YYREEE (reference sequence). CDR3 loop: CASSLTVGNTEAFF. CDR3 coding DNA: TGTGCCAGCAGCTTGACCGTCGGGAACACTGAAGCTTTCTTT.

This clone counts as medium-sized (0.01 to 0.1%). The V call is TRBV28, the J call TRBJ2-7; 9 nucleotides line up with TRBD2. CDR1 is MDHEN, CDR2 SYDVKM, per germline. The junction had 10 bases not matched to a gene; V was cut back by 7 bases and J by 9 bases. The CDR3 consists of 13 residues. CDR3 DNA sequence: TGTGCCAGCACTGGGATAGCGGGAGTGGTGCAGTACTTC. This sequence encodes CASTGIAGVVQYF.

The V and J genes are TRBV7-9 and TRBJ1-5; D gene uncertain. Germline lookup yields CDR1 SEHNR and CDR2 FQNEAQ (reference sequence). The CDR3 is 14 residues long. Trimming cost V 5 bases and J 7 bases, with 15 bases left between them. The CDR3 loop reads CASSPLNSRQPQHF. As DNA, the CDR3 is TGTGCCAGCAGCCCGTTAAATTCGAGGCAGCCCCAGCATTTT.